The present T cell receptor beta chain was sequenced within a study of T cells after yellow fever vaccination. Study-wide context: With SMART-Seq v4 Ultra Low Input, the fractions containing low cell numbers were prepared. General observations from the study: Most clones from primary vaccination were detected again post-booster (96% CD4, 88% CD8).

TCRdb analysed the 5' RACE reads with MiXCR anew, one entry per CDR3 protein. Of around 600,000 distinct CDR3 sequences listed, about 12% are singletons. This clonotype was picked up a small number of times. Its antigen is not identified. The sample consisted of PBMCs, taken on the day of the yellow fever booster vaccination. The TCR was taken from a man aged 30-40 years who received the YFV17D yellow fever vaccine.

CDR3 DNA: TGTGCCAGCAGCTTCGGACAGACTTCCTATGGCTACACCTTC. Translation: CASSFGQTSYGYTF. This sequence joins TRBV7-2 and TRBJ1-2, with a tentative D call TRBD1 (6 bases). Looked up from germline, CDR1 is SGHTA and CDR2 is FQGNSA. CDR3 length equals 14 residues. The V and J ends lost 3 bases and 4 bases respectively, with 12 bases between them.